The next 27 T cell receptor beta chains were all read from a single sample in a study of PD-L1 blockade in urothelial cancer. Using immunoSEQ multiplex PCR, the repertoire was profiled, and TCRdb retains in-frame clones only, with some absent. The sample records roughly 100,000 clones, around 78% being singletons. Time point of the sample: peripheral blood 6 weeks after treatment start. Specimen: PBMCs, collected around atezolizumab (anti-PD-L1) treatment. Receptors were obtained from a man in his 70s with urothelial cancer.

As DNA, the CDR3 is TGCAGTGGACTAGCGGGTAATGAGCAGTTCTTC. Its protein product is CSGLAGNEQFF. V gene TRBV20-1 combines with J gene TRBJ2-1; 10 positions match TRBD2. Per germline, CDR1 DFQATT and CDR2 SNEGSKA (reference sequence). The CDR3 is 11 amino acids. After removal of 7 bases from V and 7 bases from J, the junction contained 1 base not matched to a gene.

The chain recombines TRBV12-2 with TRBJ1-2; no check of the table's D call, TRBD1, against the DNA was made. TRBV12-2 is a documented pseudogene. The CDR3 loop spans 14 amino acids. Written as DNA, the CDR3 is TGTGCAAGTCGCCCATTTTTCAATAACTATGGCTACACCTTC. This gives the protein CASRPFFNNYGYTF.

The V and J genes are TRBV2 and TRBJ2-6, with D tentatively TRBD1 (5 bases). This CDR3 is built from 15 residues. The V gene lost 4 bases and the J gene lost 2 bases, with 9 bases spanning the gap. Looked up from germline, CDR1 is SNHLY and CDR2 is FYNNEI. The CDR3 sequence is CASSARVTGANVLTF. In DNA form, the CDR3 reads TGTGCCAGCAGTGCCAGGGTGACTGGGGCCAACGTCCTGACTTTC.

The chain has TRBV27 and TRBJ1-5, with a tentative D call TRBD1 (6 bases). Germline CDR1 MNHEY, CDR2 SMNVEV (reference sequence). The CDR3 sequence is 13 residues long. Trimming cost V 5 bases and J 1 base, with 6 bases left between them. The CDR3 here is CASSTGSNQPQHF. The CDR3 region has the DNA TGTGCCAGCAGTACAGGGAGCAATCAGCCCCAGCATTTT.

In this sample, this clone turned up a few times. V is TRBV29-1 and J is TRBJ1-5, with TRBD1 identical over 7 bases. Trimming at V came to 4 bases and at J to 4 bases, leaving 4 bases not matched to a gene. CDR3 length: 13 amino acids. CDR1 SQVTM and CDR2 ANQGSEA come from the germline V gene. The CDR3 protein is CSVGQGVNQPQHF. DNA of the CDR3: TGCAGCGTTGGACAGGGCGTAAATCAGCCCCAGCATTTT.

This chain connects TRBV19 to TRBJ2-7; TRBD2 might be the D (5 bases). Germline loops: CDR1 LNHDA, CDR2 SQIVND (reference sequence). This CDR3 spans 14 amino acids. Trimming pared 5 bases from V and 4 bases from J, leaving 15 bases between. The CDR3 sequence: CASSPPRAIYEQYF. CDR3 bases: TGTGCCAGTAGTCCTCCGCGGGCCATATACGAGCAGTACTTC.

This rearrangement joins TRBV7-9 to TRBJ2-3; 7 bases agree with TRBD2. Trimming cost V 11 bases and J 5 bases; bases outside gene matches: 4. In germline, CDR1 is SEHNR, CDR2 FQNEAQ (reference sequence). This CDR3 comprises 11 residues. This CDR3 is CAWGEGDTQYF. In DNA form, the CDR3 reads TGTGCCTGGGGGGAGGGAGATACGCAGTATTTT.

The rearrangement uses TRBV19 and TRBJ2-7, with 8 bases aligning to TRBD2. CDR3 length equals 14 residues. CDR1 is LNHDA and CDR2 is SQIVND in the germline V gene (reference sequence). V was clipped by 5 bases and J by 4 bases; unmatched bases: 7. CDR3 sequence reads: CASSVIAGKYEQYF. CDR3 coding DNA: TGTGCCAGTAGTGTGATAGCGGGGAAATACGAGCAGTACTTC.

This clone was recorded only once. J is TRBJ1-2 and V is TRBV6-5; TRBD1 is a possible D gene (5 bases). This CDR3 comprises 14 residues. Per germline, CDR1 MNHEY and CDR2 SVGAGI. V shed 4 bases and J shed 2 bases, with 11 bases lying between them. CDR3 region: CASSFDRYNYGYTF. CDR3 nucleotide sequence: TGTGCCAGCAGTTTCGACAGATACAACTATGGCTACACCTTC.

The rearrangement links TRBV28 to TRBJ1-2; 7 nucleotides agree with TRBD1. The germline gives CDR1 MDHEN, CDR2 SYDVKM. The CDR3 sequence is 16 residues long. V shed 3 bases, J shed 8 bases, and the junction held 15 bases outside the gene matches. CDR3 sequence reads: CASSLINRGRRDGYTF. CDR3 in DNA: TGTGCCAGCAGTTTGATCAACAGGGGCCGTAGGGACGGCTACACCTTC.

A single count supports this clone. The chain carries TRBV23-1 and TRBJ2-1, with 9 positions matching TRBD1. TRBV23-1 is marked as an open reading frame, function uncertain. There are 21 residues in the CDR3. Trimming took 4 bases from V and 0 from J; bases not matched to a gene: 19. CDR3 sequence reads: CASSPPDRGAPRCSSYNEQFF. CDR3 nucleotide sequence: TGCGCCAGCAGTCCCCCCGACAGGGGGGCTCCTAGGTGCAGCTCCTACAATGAGCAGTTCTTC.

The chain is built from TRBV2 and TRBJ1-5; possible D gene TRBD1, 6 bases. Per the germline V gene, CDR1 is SNHLY and CDR2 is FYNNEI. The length of the CDR3 is 13 residues. Trimming stripped 6 bases from V and 7 bases from J, with 13 bases between. The CDR3 bases are TGTGCCAGCAGGAACAGGGAAACCCAGCCCCAGCATTTT. This translates into CASRNRETQPQHF.

The V call is TRBV19, the J call TRBJ2-1; 7 positions agree with TRBD1. CDR1 is LNHDA and CDR2 is SQIVND in the germline V gene (reference sequence). This CDR3 has 13 amino acids. Germline trimming cut 7 bases from V and 5 bases from J; bases unmatched to any gene: 5. CDR3 DNA sequence: TGTGCCAGTACCCGGGACAGAAACAATGAGCAGTTCTTC. Translating it yields CASTRDRNNEQFF.

This clone was seen just once. This chain joins TRBV7-2 and TRBJ1-1, with D tentatively TRBD1 (5 bases). Germline lookup yields CDR1 SGHTA and CDR2 FQGNSA. V lost 2 bases and J 1 base, leaving 11 bases between the germline ends. The length of the CDR3 is 15 residues. The CDR3 sequence: CASSLNSGPNTEAFF. CDR3 DNA sequence: TGTGCCAGCAGCTTAAATTCAGGGCCGAACACTGAAGCTTTCTTT.

The chain carries TRBV19 and TRBJ2-5, with 7 bases identical to TRBD2. The V and J ends lost 4 bases and 0 bases, in that order; junction bases with no gene match: 11. Germline V CDR1 and CDR2: LNHDA, SQIVND (reference sequence). The CDR3 is made up of 17 amino acids. CDR3 protein: CASSSFPSSGDQETQYF. In nucleotides, the CDR3 is TGTGCCAGTAGTAGTTTTCCCTCTAGCGGAGACCAAGAGACCCAGTACTTC.

The CDR3 sequence: CASSLDRGQGGELFF. CDR3 sequence (DNA): TGCGCCAGCAGCCTCGACAGGGGGCAAGGCGGGGAGCTGTTTTTT. J is TRBJ2-2 and V is TRBV5-1; 10 nucleotides match TRBD1. Germline V gene sequence: CDR1 SGHRS, CDR2 YFSETQ. The CDR3 spans 15 residues. V shed 4 bases, J shed 7 bases, and the junction held 7 bases outside the gene matches.

This clone was seen once. The V gene is TRBV20-1, the J gene TRBJ1-2, with D maybe TRBD1 (6 bases). The germline V gene has CDR1 DFQATT and CDR2 SNEGSKA (reference sequence). The CDR3 is made up of 11 amino acids. V was shortened by 5 bases and J by 8 bases, with 12 bases between the two germline ends. The CDR3 DNA reads as TGCAGTGCTTACAGGGTAGCGGGCTACACCTTC. Translating gives CSAYRVAGYTF.

This chain joins TRBV5-1 and TRBJ2-3; D is perhaps TRBD2 (6 bases). The CDR3 spans 17 residues. V lost 0 bases, J lost 4 bases, and 18 bases lay in between. Per germline, CDR1 SGHRS and CDR2 YFSETQ. This CDR3 reads CASSLGGLAGLSDTQYF. The DNA for the CDR3 is TGCGCCAGCAGCTTGGGAGGGTTGGCGGGATTGTCAGATACGCAGTATTTT.

For the CDR3, the DNA is TGCAGCGTTGATACCAGCGGGACAGGGGTCGAGCAGTACTTC. It translates to CSVDTSGTGVEQYF. The chain couples TRBV29-1 to TRBJ2-7, with TRBD1 identical over 10 bases. Trimming took 3 bases from V and 6 from J; bases not matched to a gene: 8. This CDR3 contains 14 residues. The germline gives CDR1 SQVTM, CDR2 ANQGSEA.

V gene TRBV5-8 combines with J gene TRBJ1-6; D gene unclear. The length of the CDR3 is 13 residues. The V gene's germline CDR1 is SGHTS and CDR2 YDEGEE. V was shortened by 0 bases and J by 7 bases, with 5 bases between the two germline ends. The CDR3 reads CASSLATNSPLHF. CDR3 bases: TGTGCCAGCAGCTTGGCGACAAATTCACCCCTCCACTTT.

The CDR3 reads CASSILTGELGKETQYF. DNA for the CDR3: TGTGCCAGTAGTATACTCACAGGGGAATTGGGAAAAGAGACCCAGTACTTC. V gene TRBV19 combines with J gene TRBJ2-5, with 7 bases aligning to TRBD1. Unmatched junction bases numbered 12, after V lost 2 bases and J lost 3 bases. CDR1 LNHDA and CDR2 SQIVND come from the germline V gene (reference sequence). The CDR3 length is 17 residues.

The chain joins TRBV12-5 to TRBJ2-3; D is ambiguous. Germline V lookup: CDR1 LGHNT, CDR2 FRNRAP. The CDR3 sequence is 18 residues long. Trimming left V 2 bases short and J 2 bases short, with 20 bases between. In DNA form, the CDR3 reads TGTGCTAGTGGTTTGTTAACCGGTCGACTCTTTCCCACAGATACGCAGTATTTT. Encoded protein: CASGLLTGRLFPTDTQYF.

The count of this clone is one. This chain uses TRBV5-6 with TRBJ2-1, with 7 bases that match TRBD2. From germline, CDR1 is SGHDT and CDR2 YYEEEE. Trimming at V came to 2 bases and at J to 0 bases, leaving 8 bases not matched to a gene. This CDR3 is built from 17 residues. The CDR3 DNA is TGTGCCAGCAGCTTCGGGGGGTCTAGCGACTCCTACAATGAGCAGTTCTTC. This encodes CASSFGGSSDSYNEQFF.

The V and J genes are TRBV28 and TRBJ1-2; 8 nucleotides line up with TRBD1. After removal of 7 bases from V and 6 bases from J, the junction contained 7 bases not matched to a gene. The germline V gene encodes CDR1 MDHEN and CDR2 SYDVKM. CDR3 length: 13 amino acids. CDR3 DNA sequence: TGTGCCAGCATTTCAGGGGGCGATAATGGCTACACCTTC. It translates to CASISGGDNGYTF.

The chain links TRBV5-1 to TRBJ1-1; D is undetermined. Germline V gene data show CDR1 as SGHRS and CDR2 as YFSETQ. This CDR3 is 14 amino acids long. V was clipped by 1 base and J by 0 bases, with 7 bases between them. The CDR3 nucleotides are TGCGCCAGCAGCTTGAATAGTCTGAACACTGAAGCTTTCTTT. It codes for CASSLNSLNTEAFF.

This clone appeared a few times. CDR3 nucleotides: TGTGCCAGCAGTTACGACAGGGAAGCGGGAAACACCATATATTTT. This gives the protein CASSYDREAGNTIYF. This sequence joins TRBV6-5 and TRBJ1-3, with 7 bases lining up with TRBD1. The CDR3 has 15 residues. Trimming took 2 bases from V and 4 from J; bases not matched to a gene: 5. The V gene's germline CDR1 is MNHEY and CDR2 SVGAGI.

Only a few counts were recorded for this clone. The CDR3 loop is CASSGRTGNTGELFF. As DNA, the CDR3 is TGTGCCAGCAGCGGCCGGACAGGGAACACCGGGGAGCTGTTTTTT. The chain combines TRBV7-9 with TRBJ2-2, with TRBD1 matching over 7 bases. This CDR3 region has 15 residues. CDR1 is SEHNR, CDR2 FQNEAQ, per germline (reference sequence). Germline trimming cut 5 bases from V and 1 base from J; bases unmatched to any gene: 4.